Sequencing of this T cell receptor beta chain was carried out in a study of radiation and T cells in renal cell carcinoma. Indicated time point: blood 4 weeks post-SBRT, at nephrectomy. Stated treatment: 15 Gy SBRT to primary tumor, nephrectomy 4 weeks later. Radiation-treated patients gave blood at baseline, week 2 and week 4. Assay: immunoSEQ multiplex PCR; the TCRdb copy retains only in-frame clones and omits some. The sample shows 65,000 or so clones, about three quarters of them seen only once. Germline V gene sequence: CDR1 LNHNV, CDR2 YYDKDF (reference sequence). This CDR3 comprises 15 residues. V lost 1 base and J 11 bases, leaving 18 bases between the germline ends.

The source material was blood, sampled from a patient whose treatment included radiotherapy and nephrectomy. This TCR derives from a man aged 60 to 75 with renal cell carcinoma. The V gene is TRBV15, the J gene TRBJ2-4, with a possible D match to TRBD2 (7 bases). The CDR3 DNA follows: TGTGCCACCAGCAGAGGGGGGGCGGGAGTAGTCGTTCAGTACTTC. Protein: CATSRGGAGVVVQYF.